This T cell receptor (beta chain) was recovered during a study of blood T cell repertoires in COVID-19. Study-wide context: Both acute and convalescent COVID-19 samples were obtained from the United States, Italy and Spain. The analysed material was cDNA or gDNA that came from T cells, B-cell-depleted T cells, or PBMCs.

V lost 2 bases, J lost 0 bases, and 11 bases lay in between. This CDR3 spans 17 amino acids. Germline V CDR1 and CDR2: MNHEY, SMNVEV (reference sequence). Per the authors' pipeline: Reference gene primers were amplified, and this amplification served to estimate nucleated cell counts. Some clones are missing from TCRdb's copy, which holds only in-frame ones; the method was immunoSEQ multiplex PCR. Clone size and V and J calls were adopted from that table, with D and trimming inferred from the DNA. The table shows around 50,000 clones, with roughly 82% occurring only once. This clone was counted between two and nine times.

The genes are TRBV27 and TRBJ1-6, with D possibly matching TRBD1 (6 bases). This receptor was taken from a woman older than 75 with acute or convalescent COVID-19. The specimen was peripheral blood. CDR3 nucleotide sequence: TGTGCCAGCAGTTTAGTAGTAGGGGGCTCCTATAATTCACCCCTCCACTTT. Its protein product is CASSLVVGGSYNSPLHF.